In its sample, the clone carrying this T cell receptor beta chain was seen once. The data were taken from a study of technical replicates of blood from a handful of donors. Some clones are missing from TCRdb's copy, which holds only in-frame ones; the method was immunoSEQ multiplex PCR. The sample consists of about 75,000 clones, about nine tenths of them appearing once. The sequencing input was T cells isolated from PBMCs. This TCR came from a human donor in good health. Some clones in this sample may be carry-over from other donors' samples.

CDR3 bases: TGTGCCAGCAGCACCCGGACTAGCCCGGGAGGGGAGACCCAGTACTTC. Translating it yields CASSTRTSPGGETQYF. The chain uses TRBV7-6 and TRBJ2-5; 8 bases fit TRBD2. The CDR3 is 16 amino acids. Germline trimming cut 5 bases from V and 5 bases from J; bases unmatched to any gene: 13. CDR1 and CDR2 from the germline V gene are SGHVS and FNYEAQ.